The 16 T cell receptor beta chains given below trace back to one sample, sequenced in a study of cytomegalovirus exposure and HLA in healthy donors. Measured with immunoSEQ multiplex PCR; TCRdb has only the in-frame clones, and not every one. This sample has some 130,000 clones, with 70% to 85% found just once. The sequencing input was PBMCs. The receptors were gathered from a man younger than 40 in good health and CMV-seropositive.

V and J are TRBV18 and TRBJ1-4; 7 bases align to TRBD1. V shed 8 bases and J 4 bases; nucleotides not matched to a gene: 4. This CDR3 has 13 amino acids. Germline assignment: CDR1 KGHSH and CDR2 LQKENI. CDR3 coding DNA: TGTGCCAGCACGACAGGGCTTAATGAAAAACTGTTTTTT. Its protein is CASTTGLNEKLFF. The entire variable domain, with the rest obtained from reference TRBV18 and TRBJ1-4, is as follows: NAGVMQNPRHLVRRRGQEARLRCSPMKGHSHVYWYRQLPEEGLKFMVYLQKENIIDESGMPKERFSAEFPKEGPSILRIQQVVRGDSAAYFCASTTGLNEKLFFGSGTQLSVL.

V gene TRBV7-3 combines with J gene TRBJ2-7; D is perhaps TRBD1 (6 bases). V was clipped by 5 bases and J by 4 bases, with 12 bases between them. Germline V lookup: CDR1 SGHTA, CDR2 FQGTGA. The CDR3 is 13 amino acids. Here the CDR3 DNA reads TGTGCCAGCAGCCCTCTAGGGGGATACGAGCAGTACTTC. Amino acid sequence: CASSPLGGYEQYF.

J is TRBJ1-2 and V is TRBV6-6; D is ambiguous. This CDR3 has 14 amino acids. V lost 5 bases to trimming and J lost 3 bases, with 13 bases between them. In germline, CDR1 is MNHNY, CDR2 SVGAGI (reference sequence). The CDR3 sequence is CASSEGPADYGYTF. The CDR3 DNA reads TGTGCCAGCAGTGAGGGCCCGGCAGACTATGGCTACACCTTC.

This clone was observed a single time. The chain is built from TRBV4-2 and TRBJ2-7, with D possibly matching TRBD1 (5 bases). The length of the CDR3 is 18 residues. Germline V gene lookup returns CDR1 LGHNA and CDR2 YNFKEQ. Trimming cost V 3 bases and J 1 base, with 22 bases left between them. The CDR3, as DNA: TGTGCCAGCAGCCACTTTGGTAATAGACAGATGACTTCCTACGAGCAGTACTTC. It is translated as CASSHFGNRQMTSYEQYF.

V is TRBV30 and J is TRBJ2-5, with 8 positions matching TRBD2. CDR3 length: 16 amino acids. Germline assignment: CDR1 GTSNPN and CDR2 SVGIG (reference sequence). V dropped 3 bases and J dropped 6; count of bases not matched to a gene: 15. The CDR3 loop reads CAWSPRYTSGHQTQYF. The CDR3 DNA follows: TGTGCCTGGAGCCCTAGGTACACTAGCGGCCACCAGACCCAGTACTTC.

The rearrangement joins TRBV4-3 to TRBJ2-5; 8 bases match TRBD1. The CDR3 contains 15 residues. Germline CDR1 and CDR2: LGHNA and YSLEER. Losses at the gene ends were 1 base for V and 2 bases for J; bases not matched to a gene: 3. CDR3 loop: CASSQGRQGQETQYF. The CDR3 bases are TGCGCCAGCAGCCAAGGGCGACAGGGGCAAGAGACCCAGTACTTC.

This rearrangement joins TRBV4-1 to TRBJ1-3, with D hard to call. The V and J ends lost 4 bases and 8 bases respectively, with 9 bases between them. Germline lookup yields CDR1 MGHRA and CDR2 YSYEKL. The CDR3 is 12 residues long. The CDR3 sequence is CASSPTGDTIYF. The CDR3 DNA follows: TGCGCCAGCAGCCCCACCGGGGACACCATATATTTT.

This clone occurred once. The rearrangement links TRBV18 to TRBJ2-7, with D perhaps TRBD1 (6 bases). Germline V gene lookup returns CDR1 KGHSH and CDR2 LQKENI. V was pared by 2 bases and J by 2 bases, with 13 bases between. This CDR3 is built from 15 residues. The CDR3 DNA reads TGTGCCAGCTCACCAAGGCAGGGGATTCCCTACGAGCAGTACTTC. This codes for CASSPRQGIPYEQYF.

The chain joins TRBV7-2 to TRBJ2-7; 10 bases align to TRBD1. Germline V lookup: CDR1 SGHTA, CDR2 FQGNSA. V lost 6 bases and J lost 6; bases outside the gene matches: 8. The CDR3 consists of 14 residues. CDR3 DNA: TGTGCCAGCAGAAGCGACAGGGGGCTAGGCGAGCAGTACTTC. It translates to CASRSDRGLGEQYF.

J is TRBJ1-2 and V is TRBV6-5, with TRBD1 identical over 9 bases. This CDR3 is built from 14 residues. Germline V gene sequence: CDR1 MNHEY, CDR2 SVGAGI. V lost 6 bases to trimming and J lost 6 bases; unmatched junction nucleotides: 8. The chain's CDR3 is CASSLGTGRDGYTF. The CDR3 DNA reads as TGTGCCAGCAGCCTCGGGACAGGGCGTGATGGCTACACCTTC.

This rearrangement joins TRBV27 to TRBJ2-2, with 8 bases matching TRBD1. Germline trimming cut 8 bases from V and 7 bases from J; bases unmatched to any gene: 9. The CDR3 has 14 residues. The germline CDR1 and CDR2 sequences are MNHEY and SMNVEV (reference sequence). This CDR3 reads CASGPGGAGGELFF. In DNA form, the CDR3 reads TGTGCCAGCGGACCAGGGGGCGCAGGCGGGGAGCTGTTTTTT.

This clone was seen more than once but under ten times. The chain employs TRBV2 and TRBJ1-5, with 9 bases lining up with TRBD1. The germline CDR1 and CDR2 sequences are SNHLY and FYNNEI. V lost 5 bases, J lost 8 bases, and 7 bases stayed unmatched. The CDR3 extends over 14 amino acids. CDR3 in amino acids: CASSKGQGSKPQHF. The CDR3 DNA reads TGTGCCAGCAGTAAAGGACAGGGGTCGAAGCCCCAGCATTTT.

The CDR3 DNA follows: TGTGCCAGCAGCTTAGTTGGTCAGGGAGCTTTCTTT. Translation: CASSLVGQGAFF. V usage is TRBV7-8 and J usage is TRBJ1-1; TRBD1 might be the D (5 bases). The V end was cut by 1 base, the J end by 10 bases, with 10 bases between. The CDR3 length is 12 residues. The germline V gene encodes CDR1 SGHVS and CDR2 FQNEAQ.

The rearrangement links TRBV7-8 to TRBJ1-3; D possibly corresponds to TRBD1 (5 bases). This CDR3 comprises 15 residues. Germline assignment: CDR1 SGHVS and CDR2 FQNEAQ. Trimming stripped 5 bases from V and 0 bases from J, with 11 bases between. CDR3 sequence: CASSPWTSSGNTIYF. CDR3 nucleotide sequence: TGTGCCAGCAGCCCGTGGACAAGCTCTGGAAACACCATATATTTT.

J is TRBJ1-2 and V is TRBV10-1, with D unclear. This CDR3 is 13 amino acids long. Trimming took off 3 bases at V and 8 bases at J, with 13 bases between the two ends. Germline loops: CDR1 WNHNN, CDR2 SYGVQD (reference sequence). This chain's CDR3 is CASSETTRGGYTF. The DNA for the CDR3 is TGCGCCAGCAGTGAAACGACCCGAGGGGGCTACACCTTC.

The chain is built from TRBV28 and TRBJ2-5; maybe TRBD1 (5 bases). This CDR3 is 14 amino acids long. V was shortened by 6 bases and J by 1 base, with 12 bases between the two germline ends. Germline values: CDR1 MDHEN, CDR2 SYDVKM. This CDR3 reads CASSLRRAQETQYF. CDR3 nucleotide sequence: TGTGCCAGCAGCCTCCGCAGGGCCCAAGAGACCCAGTACTTC.